Listed below are T cell receptor beta chains from one sample, sequenced in a study of blood T cell repertoires in COVID-19. The method was immunoSEQ multiplex PCR; TCRdb's version includes in-frame clones alone and lacks a portion of them. The top ten hold roughly 0.83% of the sample, which has approximately 73,000 clones, more than 65% seen once. Sequenced material: peripheral blood. All receptors come from a woman in her seventies with acute or convalescent COVID-19. Both conserved end residues are trimmed from each CDR3. Each record gives: clone size, V gene, D gene, J gene, CDR3 protein. The D gene is left open where the match is weak. Where a row states a size, it is once, few, many or the class of an expanded clone; other rows omit it.

clone_size: once; v_call: TRBV7-2; d_call: .; j_call: TRBJ1-3; cdr3_aa: ASSSPQKNTIY
clone_size: .; v_call: TRBV7-2; d_call: .; j_call: TRBJ2-2; cdr3_aa: ASSSNRNTGELF
clone_size: .; v_call: TRBV19; d_call: .; j_call: TRBJ2-5; cdr3_aa: ASSRDAIETQY
clone_size: .; v_call: TRBV6-5; d_call: .; j_call: TRBJ2-5; cdr3_aa: ASSYRRAQETQY
clone_size: .; v_call: TRBV7-2; d_call: TRBD1; j_call: TRBJ2-5; cdr3_aa: ASSPTFQQGRETQY
clone_size: .; v_call: TRBV7-9; d_call: TRBD1; j_call: TRBJ2-4; cdr3_aa: ASSLGGQGQGTKNIQY
clone_size: .; v_call: TRBV5-4; d_call: .; j_call: TRBJ1-2; cdr3_aa: ASSSGQGTPNYGYT
clone_size: .; v_call: TRBV28; d_call: TRBD1; j_call: TRBJ1-2; cdr3_aa: ASSLTGLYGYT
clone_size: .; v_call: TRBV5-1; d_call: TRBD2; j_call: TRBJ2-2; cdr3_aa: ASTPAGGAWELF
clone_size: .; v_call: TRBV7-9; d_call: .; j_call: TRBJ2-5; cdr3_aa: ASSLDYRQDQETQY
clone_size: .; v_call: TRBV19; d_call: TRBD2; j_call: TRBJ2-3; cdr3_aa: ASRGEGDTQY
clone_size: many; v_call: TRBV5-1; d_call: .; j_call: TRBJ1-6; cdr3_aa: ASSQRGPGRNSPLH
clone_size: .; v_call: TRBV6-6; d_call: TRBD2; j_call: TRBJ2-5; cdr3_aa: ASSPAGGARETQY
clone_size: .; v_call: TRBV7-2; d_call: .; j_call: TRBJ2-1; cdr3_aa: ASSPRLGRDEQF
clone_size: .; v_call: TRBV11-2; d_call: .; j_call: TRBJ1-3; cdr3_aa: ASSLHSTSTYSGNTIY
clone_size: .; v_call: TRBV19; d_call: TRBD1; j_call: TRBJ1-2; cdr3_aa: ASTSAGQGYTNYGYT
clone_size: .; v_call: TRBV10-3; d_call: .; j_call: TRBJ2-1; cdr3_aa: AISESNNNEQF
clone_size: .; v_call: TRBV6-1; d_call: .; j_call: TRBJ2-3; cdr3_aa: ASREGPDTQY
clone_size: once; v_call: TRBV19; d_call: .; j_call: TRBJ2-5; cdr3_aa: ASRTRGGAETQY
clone_size: .; v_call: TRBV27; d_call: TRBD1; j_call: TRBJ1-6; cdr3_aa: ASRTGYNSPLH
clone_size: .; v_call: TRBV11-2; d_call: .; j_call: TRBJ1-3; cdr3_aa: ASSGTGSSGNTIY
clone_size: .; v_call: TRBV7-8; d_call: TRBD1; j_call: TRBJ2-4; cdr3_aa: ASSITRTGERNIQY
clone_size: .; v_call: TRBV7-2; d_call: .; j_call: TRBJ1-5; cdr3_aa: ASSSGGANQPQH
clone_size: .; v_call: TRBV6-2/TRBV6-3; d_call: .; j_call: TRBJ2-1; cdr3_aa: ASSNPGLNNEQF
clone_size: .; v_call: TRBV3-1/TRBV3-2; d_call: .; j_call: TRBJ1-6; cdr3_aa: ASSQGYTNSPLH
clone_size: .; v_call: TRBV9; d_call: .; j_call: TRBJ1-2; cdr3_aa: ASSTGYGYT
clone_size: once; v_call: TRBV4-3; d_call: TRBD1; j_call: TRBJ2-7; cdr3_aa: ASSQGSGGTGRYEQY
clone_size: few; v_call: TRBV7-3; d_call: .; j_call: TRBJ1-1; cdr3_aa: ASSSQGNTEAF
clone_size: .; v_call: TRBV27; d_call: TRBD2; j_call: TRBJ2-1; cdr3_aa: ASSLGGELNEQF
clone_size: .; v_call: TRBV27; d_call: .; j_call: TRBJ2-5; cdr3_aa: ATSPQGLQTQY
clone_size: .; v_call: TRBV19; d_call: TRBD2; j_call: TRBJ2-2; cdr3_aa: ASSMMGGLNTGELF
clone_size: .; v_call: TRBV28; d_call: .; j_call: TRBJ2-1; cdr3_aa: ASSRLGGEQF
clone_size: .; v_call: TRBV27; d_call: .; j_call: TRBJ2-7; cdr3_aa: ASSSETRYTYEQY
clone_size: once; v_call: TRBV6-5; d_call: .; j_call: TRBJ1-1; cdr3_aa: ASSPEAGPWWAF
clone_size: once; v_call: TRBV18; d_call: TRBD2; j_call: TRBJ2-2; cdr3_aa: ASSSLLAGDTGELF
clone_size: .; v_call: TRBV27; d_call: .; j_call: TRBJ1-1; cdr3_aa: ASTNRDKNTEAF